Detailed here is one T cell receptor (beta chain). Its specificity is unknown. Researchers put TCRalpha and TCRbeta cDNA through two nested PCRs lasting approximately 16 and 10 cycles. TCRdb processed the 5' RACE reads again and assigns one entry to each CDR3 protein, with no DNA. Here the sample table reports 400,000 or so distinct CDR3 sequences. The data were obtained in a study of monozygotic twins with inflammatory bowel disease. Overall study results and limits: Fewer clonotypes were shared with others by IBD patients than by healthy twins, especially with disease activity.

Per the germline V gene, CDR1 is SGHTA and CDR2 is FQGNSA. CDR3 length: 13 amino acids. The sequence was collected from a human donor with ulcerative colitis or Crohn's disease, or a healthy co-twin of an affected twin (not recorded which). The specimen sequenced was blood. The V call is TRBV7-2, the J call TRBJ1-5. The CDR3 loop reads CASSAWFGQPQDF.